These 14 T cell receptor beta chains came from one sample sequenced in a study of vaccination effects on CD4 cells after COVID-19. Expansion of antigen-specific CD4+ T cells with viral peptide pools was carried out by the ViraFEST assay before sequencing. Having been cultured for 10 days, the cells underwent CD4+ T cell isolation. Participants got two doses of BNT162b2 or mRNA-1273 vaccine. The antigens for these receptors are not known. This table comes from immunoSEQ multiplex PCR, and its TCRdb copy is limited to in-frame clones, with some not included. The table lists under 40,000 clones, under 75% of them singletons. This sample comprised CD4+ T cells from PBMCs cultured with HCoV-229E spike peptides, obtained after COVID-19 vaccination. The receptors were gathered from a human donor who received a COVID-19 vaccine.

The J gene is TRBJ2-3, the V gene TRBV3-1 (or the pseudogene TRBV3-2), with no clear D. Trimming shortened V by 4 bases and J by 2 bases, and 16 bases separated the two germline ends. This CDR3 is built from 16 residues. Germline CDR1 and CDR2: LGHDT and YNNKEL (reference sequence). CDR3 bases: TGTGCCAGCAGCCCGACAAGTAGTGGCAACACAGATACGCAGTATTTT. It translates to CASSPTSSGNTDTQYF.

The chain links TRBV28 to TRBJ2-1; D call uncertain. The germline V gene encodes CDR1 MDHEN and CDR2 SYDVKM. The CDR3 loop spans 14 amino acids. V shed 10 bases and J shed 4 bases, with 17 bases lying between them. CDR3 sequence (DNA): TGTGCCACTTTTCGCTCAGACGGTTACAATGAGCAGTTCTTC. It yields the protein CATFRSDGYNEQFF.

The sample holds a few counts of this clone. The chain combines TRBV5-1 with TRBJ1-1; D remains unclear. V was shortened by 1 base and J by 1 base, with 17 bases between the two germline ends. The CDR3 has 17 residues. Germline V lookup: CDR1 SGHRS, CDR2 YFSETQ. The DNA for the CDR3 is TGCGCCAGCAGCTTGTTCATTGGTAGAGGAAAGAACACTGAAGCTTTCTTT. As protein: CASSLFIGRGKNTEAFF.

The chain carries TRBV19 and TRBJ1-5, with D maybe TRBD1 (5 bases). From germline, CDR1 is LNHDA and CDR2 SQIVND (reference sequence). The length of the CDR3 is 18 residues. V lost 6 bases and J lost 0, with 21 bases in between. CDR3 sequence reads: CASRPPGGGLYSNQPQHF. The CDR3 DNA reads as TGTGCCAGTAGGCCCCCGGGGGGGGGACTCTATAGCAATCAGCCCCAGCATTTT.

The V gene is TRBV21-1, the J gene TRBJ2-7. TRBV21-1 is described as a pseudogene. The length of the CDR3 is 12 residues. The CDR3 region is CASSKEAYEQYF. The DNA for the CDR3 is TGTGCCAGCAGCAAAGAGGCCTACGAGCAGTACTTC.

The rearrangement uses TRBV27 and TRBJ1-6; 8 nucleotides match TRBD1. There are 15 residues in the CDR3. Looked up from germline, CDR1 is MNHEY and CDR2 is SMNVEV (reference sequence). J was trimmed by 9 bases and V by 5 bases; bases with no gene match: 9. The CDR3 spells CASSQAQGVRSPLHF. As DNA, the CDR3 is TGTGCCAGCAGTCAAGCACAGGGGGTGCGTTCACCCCTCCACTTT.

This chain connects TRBV6-6 to TRBJ1-4; D gene ambiguous. The CDR3 covers 15 residues. CDR1 is MNHNY and CDR2 is SVGAGI in the germline V gene (reference sequence). The V and J ends lost 4 bases and 8 bases respectively, with 17 bases between them. In nucleotides, the CDR3 is TGTGCCAGCAGTTCCAACACCGGGAGGAGGGAAAAACTGTTTTTT. Its translation: CASSSNTGRREKLFF.

This clone was detected only a few times. This chain uses TRBV29-1 with TRBJ2-3, with TRBD2 identical over 9 bases. Trimming at V came to 4 bases and at J to 3 bases, leaving 11 bases not matched to a gene. CDR3 length: 16 residues. CDR1 SQVTM and CDR2 ANQGSEA come from the germline V gene. The CDR3 sequence: CSVVPRGAGGTDTQYF. DNA of the CDR3: TGCAGCGTTGTACCCCGTGGGGCGGGAGGGACAGATACGCAGTATTTT.

The chain links TRBV11-1 to TRBJ2-5; 11 bases line up with TRBD2. The CDR3 has 15 residues. V gave up 1 base and J gave up 4 bases; unmatched junction bases: 2. Germline-derived CDR1 and CDR2 are SGHAT and FQDESV (reference sequence). The CDR3 region has the DNA TGTGCCAGCAGCTTAGGTAGCGGGAGGGGAGAGACCCAGTACTTC. As protein: CASSLGSGRGETQYF. Complete variable domain (other parts from reference TRBV11-1 and TRBJ2-5): EAEVAQSPRYKITEKSQAVAFWCDPISGHATLYWYRQILGQGPELLVQFQDESVVDDSQLPKDRFSAERLKGVDSTLKIQPAELGDSAMYLCASSLGSGRGETQYFGPGTRLLVL.

This sequence joins TRBV21-1 and TRBJ1-1; whether TRBD1, the table's D call, matches the DNA was not checked. TRBV21-1 is recorded as a pseudogene. The CDR3 runs 15 residues. The CDR3 loop is CASGFHRYVNTEAFF. CDR3 DNA sequence: TGTGCCAGCGGTTTTCACAGGTACGTGAACACTGAAGCTTTCTTT.

The chain is built from TRBV5-6 and TRBJ2-1; 7 bases map to TRBD2. Looked up from germline, CDR1 is SGHDT and CDR2 is YYEEEE. The CDR3 sequence is 14 residues long. Unmatched junction bases numbered 5, after V lost 4 bases and J lost 4 bases. The CDR3 region has the DNA TGTGCCAGCAGCCGGACTAGTCGGTACAATGAGCAGTTCTTC. This codes for CASSRTSRYNEQFF.

The rearrangement joins TRBV11-2 to TRBJ1-3; D not resolved. CDR3 length: 12 residues. Trimming left V 2 bases short and J 4 bases short, with 3 bases between. CDR1 and CDR2 from the germline V gene are SGHAT and FQNNGV. CDR3 loop: CASSLNGNTIYF. The CDR3 DNA reads as TGTGCCAGCAGCTTAAACGGAAACACCATATATTTT.

The CDR3 DNA is TGCAGTGCTCAGTGGGGGGCTAGCTTGTTCTTC. Its protein product is CSAQWGASLFF. The chain carries TRBV20-1 and TRBJ2-1; perhaps D is TRBD1 or TRBD2 (6 bases each). CDR3 length: 11 residues. CDR1 and CDR2 (germline): DFQATT, SNEGSKA (reference sequence). The V end was cut by 5 bases, the J end by 15 bases, with 17 bases between.

The chain is built from TRBV19 and TRBJ1-4; the D gene is possibly TRBD1 (6 bases). V was clipped by 4 bases and J by 0 bases, with 15 bases between them. The V gene's germline CDR1 is LNHDA and CDR2 SQIVND (reference sequence). The CDR3 totals 17 residues. CDR3 protein: CASSTNRDPTTNEKLFF. DNA of the CDR3: TGTGCCAGTAGTACAAACAGGGACCCCACAACTAATGAAAAACTGTTTTTT.